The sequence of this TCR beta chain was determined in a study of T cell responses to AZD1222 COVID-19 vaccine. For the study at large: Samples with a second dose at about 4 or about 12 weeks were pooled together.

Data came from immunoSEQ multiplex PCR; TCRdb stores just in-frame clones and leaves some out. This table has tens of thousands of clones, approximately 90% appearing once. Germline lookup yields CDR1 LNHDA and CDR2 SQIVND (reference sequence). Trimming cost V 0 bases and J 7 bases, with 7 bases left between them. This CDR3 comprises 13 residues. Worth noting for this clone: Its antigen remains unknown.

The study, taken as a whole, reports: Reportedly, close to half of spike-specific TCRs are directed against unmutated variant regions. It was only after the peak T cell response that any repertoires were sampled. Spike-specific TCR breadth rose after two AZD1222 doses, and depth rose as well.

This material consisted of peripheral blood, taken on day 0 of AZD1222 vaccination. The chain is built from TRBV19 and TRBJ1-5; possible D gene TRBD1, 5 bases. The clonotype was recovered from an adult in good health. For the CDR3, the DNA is TGTGCCAGTAGTATAGATCAGGGACAGCCCCAGCATTTT. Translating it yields CASSIDQGQPQHF.